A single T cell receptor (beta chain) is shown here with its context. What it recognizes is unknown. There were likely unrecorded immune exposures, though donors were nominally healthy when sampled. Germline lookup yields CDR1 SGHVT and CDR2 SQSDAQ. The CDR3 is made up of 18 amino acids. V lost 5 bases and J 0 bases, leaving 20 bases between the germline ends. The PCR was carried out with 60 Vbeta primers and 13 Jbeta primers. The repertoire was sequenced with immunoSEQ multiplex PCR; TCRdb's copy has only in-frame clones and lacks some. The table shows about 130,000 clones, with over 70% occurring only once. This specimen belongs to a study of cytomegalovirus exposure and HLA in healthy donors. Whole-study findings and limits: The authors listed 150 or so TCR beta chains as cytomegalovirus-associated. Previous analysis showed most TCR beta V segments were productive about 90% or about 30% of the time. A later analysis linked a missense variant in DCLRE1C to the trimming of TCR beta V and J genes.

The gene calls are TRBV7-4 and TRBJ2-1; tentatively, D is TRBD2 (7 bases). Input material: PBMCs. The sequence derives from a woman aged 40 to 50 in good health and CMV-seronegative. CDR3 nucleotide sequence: TGTGCCAGCAGCATCCGTCAGGGGCTAGCGGCCTCCTACAATGAGCAGTTCTTC. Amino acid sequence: CASSIRQGLAASYNEQFF.